Many counts were recorded for the clone carrying this T cell receptor (beta chain). No antigen is known for it. MiXCR was run by TCRdb on the reads, yielding one entry per CDR3 protein. Seen here are approximately 97,000 distinct CDR3 sequences, approximately 15% observed once, and the top ten hold approximately 7.9%. The source of the sample is a study of T cell repertoires in cytomegalovirus infection. Whole-study findings and limits: Carriers of CMV plus the relevant HLA were identified by cumulative public TCR beta family frequency.

With 1 base removed from V and 4 bases from J, the gap between germline ends came to 7 bases. The CDR3 has 13 residues. The V gene's germline CDR1 is SGHTA and CDR2 FQGNSA. The genes are TRBV7-2 and TRBJ2-5; D is ambiguous. The clonotype originates from a human donor in good health (CMV status not recorded). Some clones in this sample may be carry-over from other donors' samples. The sequenced sample was PBMCs. CDR3 amino acids: CASSLGVRETQYF. CDR3 nucleotides: TGTGCCAGCAGCTTAGGGGTGCGAGAGACCCAGTACTTC.